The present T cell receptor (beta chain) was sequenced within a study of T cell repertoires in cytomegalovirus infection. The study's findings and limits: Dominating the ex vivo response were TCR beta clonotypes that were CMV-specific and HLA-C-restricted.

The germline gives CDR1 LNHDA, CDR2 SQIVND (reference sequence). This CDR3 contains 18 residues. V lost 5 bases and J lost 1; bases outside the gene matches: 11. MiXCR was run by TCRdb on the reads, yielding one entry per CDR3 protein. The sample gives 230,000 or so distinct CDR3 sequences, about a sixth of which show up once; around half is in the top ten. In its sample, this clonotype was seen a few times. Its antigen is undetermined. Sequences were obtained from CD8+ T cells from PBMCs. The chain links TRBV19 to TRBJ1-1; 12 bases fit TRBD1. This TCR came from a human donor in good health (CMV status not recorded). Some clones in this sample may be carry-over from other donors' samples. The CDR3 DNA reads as TGTGCCAGTAGTCCCCCCCCGGGACAGGGGGCTTCGAACACTGAAGCTTTCTTT. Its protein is CASSPPPGQGASNTEAFF.